This TCR beta chain comes out of a study of T cells in Graves' hyperthyroidism and ophthalmopathy. Turning to the study itself: Blood from the periphery was taken at initial diagnosis, before any treatment.

Germline V gene data show CDR1 as KGHSH and CDR2 as LQKENI. Germline trimming cut 4 bases from V and 2 bases from J; bases unmatched to any gene: 10. The CDR3 is 17 residues long. This clonotype has at least ten counts. Exclusion criteria comprised uncontrolled infection, other autoimmune disease, pregnancy or lactation. Diagnoses rested on clinical symptoms, serum thyroxine and TRAb, thyroid ultrasound and orbital computed tomography. What was amplified from RNA transcripts were TCR beta CDR3 regions. HTBI primers were used for first-round RT-PCR of the TCR CDR3. Each CDR3 protein gets one entry after TCRdb re-called the multiplex PCR reads with MiXCR. The profile covers about 400,000 distinct CDR3 sequences, with roughly 15% appearing a single time and around 20% taken by the ten largest.

Sequencing was performed on blood. The chain employs TRBV18 and TRBJ1-5; 8 nucleotides line up with TRBD1. This clonotype was sampled from a woman aged 25 to 39 with Graves' ophthalmopathy. The CDR3 region has the DNA TGTGCCAGCTCACAAGACAGGGGCTCCTTTGGCAATCAGCCCCAGCATTTT. This codes for CASSQDRGSFGNQPQHF.